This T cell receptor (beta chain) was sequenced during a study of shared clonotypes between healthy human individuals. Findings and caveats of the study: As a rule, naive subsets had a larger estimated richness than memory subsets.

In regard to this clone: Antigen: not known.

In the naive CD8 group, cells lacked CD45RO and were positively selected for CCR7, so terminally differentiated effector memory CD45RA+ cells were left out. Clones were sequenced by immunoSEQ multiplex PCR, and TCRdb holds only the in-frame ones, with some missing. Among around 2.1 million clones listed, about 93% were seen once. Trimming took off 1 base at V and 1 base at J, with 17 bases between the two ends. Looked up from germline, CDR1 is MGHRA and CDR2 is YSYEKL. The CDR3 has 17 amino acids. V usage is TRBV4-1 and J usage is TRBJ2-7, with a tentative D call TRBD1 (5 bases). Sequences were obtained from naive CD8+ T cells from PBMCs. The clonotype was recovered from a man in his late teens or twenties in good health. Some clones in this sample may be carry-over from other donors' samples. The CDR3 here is CASSQGHGAGLSYEQYF. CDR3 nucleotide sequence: TGCGCCAGCAGCCAAGGTCATGGTGCAGGGCTTTCCTACGAGCAGTACTTC.